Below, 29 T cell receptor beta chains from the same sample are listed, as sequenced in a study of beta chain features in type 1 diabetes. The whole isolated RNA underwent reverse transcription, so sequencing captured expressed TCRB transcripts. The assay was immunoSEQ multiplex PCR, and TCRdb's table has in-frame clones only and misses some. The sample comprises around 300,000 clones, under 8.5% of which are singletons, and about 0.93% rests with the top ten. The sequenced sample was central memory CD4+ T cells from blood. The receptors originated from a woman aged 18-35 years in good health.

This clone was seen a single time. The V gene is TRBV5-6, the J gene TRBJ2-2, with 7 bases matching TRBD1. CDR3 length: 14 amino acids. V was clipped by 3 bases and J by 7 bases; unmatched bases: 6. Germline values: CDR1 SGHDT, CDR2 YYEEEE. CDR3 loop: CASSYGTANGELFF. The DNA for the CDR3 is TGTGCCAGCAGCTACGGGACAGCGAACGGGGAGCTGTTTTTT.

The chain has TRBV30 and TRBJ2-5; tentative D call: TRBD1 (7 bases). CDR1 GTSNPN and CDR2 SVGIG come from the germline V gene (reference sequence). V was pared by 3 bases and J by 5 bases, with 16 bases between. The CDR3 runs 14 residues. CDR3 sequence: CAWSGPGGPETQYF. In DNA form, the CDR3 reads TGTGCCTGGAGCGGGCCAGGGGGGCCCGAGACCCAGTACTTC.

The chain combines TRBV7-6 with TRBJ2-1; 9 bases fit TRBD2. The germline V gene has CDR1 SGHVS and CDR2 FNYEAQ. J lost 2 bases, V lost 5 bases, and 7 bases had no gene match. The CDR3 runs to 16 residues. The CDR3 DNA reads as TGTGCCAGCAGCGCAACCAGCGGGAGGACCTACAATGAGCAGTTCTTC. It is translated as CASSATSGRTYNEQFF.

In nucleotides, the CDR3 is TGTGCCAGTAATTCGAGGGACGGGATGAACACTGAAGCTTTCTTT. Protein product: CASNSRDGMNTEAFF. The J gene is TRBJ1-1, the V gene TRBV6-6, with TRBD1 as a possible D gene (5 bases). Germline CDR1 is MNHNY and CDR2 is SVGAGI (reference sequence). V shed 9 bases and J shed 0 bases, with 17 bases lying between them. CDR3 length: 15 amino acids.

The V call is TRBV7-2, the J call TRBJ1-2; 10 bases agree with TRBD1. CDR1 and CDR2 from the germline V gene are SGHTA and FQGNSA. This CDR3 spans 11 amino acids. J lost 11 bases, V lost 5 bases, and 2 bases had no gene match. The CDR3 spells CASSQGQGYTF. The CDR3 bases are TGTGCCAGCAGCCAGGGACAGGGGTACACCTTC.

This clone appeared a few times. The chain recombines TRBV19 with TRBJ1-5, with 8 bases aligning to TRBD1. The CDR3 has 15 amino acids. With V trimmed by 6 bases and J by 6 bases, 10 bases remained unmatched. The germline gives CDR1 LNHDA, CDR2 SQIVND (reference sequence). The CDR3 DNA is TGTGCCAGTAGCGCCGGACAGGGAGGGAGTCAGCCCCAGCATTTT. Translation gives CASSAGQGGSQPQHF.

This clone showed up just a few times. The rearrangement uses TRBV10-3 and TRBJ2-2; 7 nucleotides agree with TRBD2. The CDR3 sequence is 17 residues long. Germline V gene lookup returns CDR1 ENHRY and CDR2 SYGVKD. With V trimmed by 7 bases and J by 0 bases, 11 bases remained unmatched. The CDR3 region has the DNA TGTGCCATCAAAGGGTTCGGGGCGGGGGCGAACACCGGGGAGCTGTTTTTT. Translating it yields CAIKGFGAGANTGELFF.

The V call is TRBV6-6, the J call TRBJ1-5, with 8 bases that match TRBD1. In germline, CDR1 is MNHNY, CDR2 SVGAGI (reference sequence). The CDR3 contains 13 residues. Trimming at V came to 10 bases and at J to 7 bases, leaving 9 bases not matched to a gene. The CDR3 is CATQQGVGQPQHF. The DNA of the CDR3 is TGTGCCACCCAACAGGGGGTAGGGCAGCCCCAGCATTTT.

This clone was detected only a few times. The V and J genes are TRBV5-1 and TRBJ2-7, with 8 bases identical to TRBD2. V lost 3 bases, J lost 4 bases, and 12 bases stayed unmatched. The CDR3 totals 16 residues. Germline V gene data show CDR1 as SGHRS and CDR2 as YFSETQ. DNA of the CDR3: TGCGCCAGCAGCTCCGCAGATACTAGCGGCGAATACGAGCAGTACTTC. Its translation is CASSSADTSGEYEQYF.

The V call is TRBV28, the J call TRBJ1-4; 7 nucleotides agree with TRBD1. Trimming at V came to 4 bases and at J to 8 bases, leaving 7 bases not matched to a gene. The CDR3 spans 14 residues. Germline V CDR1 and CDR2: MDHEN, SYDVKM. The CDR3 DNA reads TGTGCCAGCAGTTCGCCGGACAGGCTAGAAAAACTGTTTTTT. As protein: CASSSPDRLEKLFF.

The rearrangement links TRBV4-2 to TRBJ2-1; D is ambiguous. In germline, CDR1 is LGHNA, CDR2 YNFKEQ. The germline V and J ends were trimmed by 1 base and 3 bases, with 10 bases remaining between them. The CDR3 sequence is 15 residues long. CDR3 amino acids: CASSQVNRNYNEQFF. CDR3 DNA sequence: TGTGCCAGCAGCCAAGTCAACAGAAACTACAATGAGCAGTTCTTC.

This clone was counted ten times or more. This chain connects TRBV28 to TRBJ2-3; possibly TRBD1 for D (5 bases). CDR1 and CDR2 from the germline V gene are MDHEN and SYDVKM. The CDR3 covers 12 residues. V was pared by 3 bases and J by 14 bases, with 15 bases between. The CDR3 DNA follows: TGTGCCAGCAGTTTTCGGCAGGGCGTCCCGTATTTT. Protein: CASSFRQGVPYF.

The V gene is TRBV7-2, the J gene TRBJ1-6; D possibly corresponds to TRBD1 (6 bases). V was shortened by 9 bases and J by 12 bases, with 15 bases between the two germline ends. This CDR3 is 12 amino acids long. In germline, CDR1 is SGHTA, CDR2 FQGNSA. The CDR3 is CASSGGRGPLHF. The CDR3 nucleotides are TGTGCCAGTTCCGGGGGCCGGGGACCCCTCCACTTT.

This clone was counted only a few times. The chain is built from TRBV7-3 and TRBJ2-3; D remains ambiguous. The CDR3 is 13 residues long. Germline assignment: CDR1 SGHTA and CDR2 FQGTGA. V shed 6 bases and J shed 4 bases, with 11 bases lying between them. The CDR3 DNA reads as TGTGCCAGCAGAGAAGGTGGGGCAGATACGCAGTATTTT. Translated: CASREGGADTQYF. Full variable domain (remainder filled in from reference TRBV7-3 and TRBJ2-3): GAGVSQTPSNKVTEKGKYVELRCDPISGHTALYWYRQSLGQGPEFLIYFQGTGAADDSGLPNDRFFAVRPEGSVSTLKIQRTERGDSAVYLCASREGGADTQYFGPGTRLTVL.

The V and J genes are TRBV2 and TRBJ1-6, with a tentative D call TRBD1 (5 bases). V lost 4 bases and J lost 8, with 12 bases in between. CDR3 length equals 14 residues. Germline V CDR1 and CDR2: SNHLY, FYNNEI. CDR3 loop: CASSVGELDSPLHF. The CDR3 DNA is TGTGCCAGCAGTGTGGGGGAACTAGATTCACCCCTCCACTTT.

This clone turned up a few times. CDR3 region: CASSLVLASGEQFF. The CDR3 DNA reads as TGTGCCAGCAGCTTAGTTCTAGCGTCCGGTGAGCAGTTCTTC. This chain connects TRBV7-2 to TRBJ2-1, with D maybe TRBD2 (6 bases). Germline V gives CDR1 SGHTA, CDR2 FQGNSA. This CDR3 has 14 residues. Between the trimmed V and J ends, which lost 1 base and 9 bases, there was a span of 13 bases.

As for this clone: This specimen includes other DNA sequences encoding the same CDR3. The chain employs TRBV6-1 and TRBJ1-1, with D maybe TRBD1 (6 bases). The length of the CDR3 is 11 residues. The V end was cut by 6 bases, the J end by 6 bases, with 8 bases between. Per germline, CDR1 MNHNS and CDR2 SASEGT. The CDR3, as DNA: TGTGCCAGCAGCAGGGGCGCTGAAGCTTTCTTT. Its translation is CASSRGAEAFF.

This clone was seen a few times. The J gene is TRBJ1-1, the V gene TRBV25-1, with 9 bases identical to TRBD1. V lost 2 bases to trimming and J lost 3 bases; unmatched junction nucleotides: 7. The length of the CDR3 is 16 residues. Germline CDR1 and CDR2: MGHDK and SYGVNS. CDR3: CASSEAKTGGDTEAFF. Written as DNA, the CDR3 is TGTGCCAGCAGTGAAGCAAAGACAGGGGGGGACACTGAAGCTTTCTTT. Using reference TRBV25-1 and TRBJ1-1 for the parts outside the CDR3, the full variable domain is EADIYQTPRYLVIGTGKKITLECSQTMGHDKMYWYQQDPGMELHLIHYSYGVNSTEKGDLSSESTVSRIRTEHFPLTLESARPSHTSQYLCASSEAKTGGDTEAFFGQGTRLTVV.

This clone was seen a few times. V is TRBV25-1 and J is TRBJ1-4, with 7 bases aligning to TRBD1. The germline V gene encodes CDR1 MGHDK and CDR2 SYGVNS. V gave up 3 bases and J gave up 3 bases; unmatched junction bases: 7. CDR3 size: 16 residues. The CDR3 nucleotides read TGTGCCAGCAGTGACCTCGACAGGGCATCTAATGAAAAACTGTTTTTT. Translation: CASSDLDRASNEKLFF.

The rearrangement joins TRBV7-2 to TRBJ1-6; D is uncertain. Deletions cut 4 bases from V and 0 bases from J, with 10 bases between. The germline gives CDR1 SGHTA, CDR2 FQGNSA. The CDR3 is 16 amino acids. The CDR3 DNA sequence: TGTGCCAGCAGCTACAGTGCAAGCTCCTATAATTCACCCCTCCACTTT. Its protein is CASSYSASSYNSPLHF.

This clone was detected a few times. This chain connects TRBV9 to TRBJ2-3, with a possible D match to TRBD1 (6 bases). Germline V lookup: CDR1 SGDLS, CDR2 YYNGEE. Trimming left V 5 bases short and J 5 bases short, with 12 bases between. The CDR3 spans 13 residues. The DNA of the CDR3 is TGTGCCAGCAGGGGGACATTGGGAGATACGCAGTATTTT. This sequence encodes CASRGTLGDTQYF.

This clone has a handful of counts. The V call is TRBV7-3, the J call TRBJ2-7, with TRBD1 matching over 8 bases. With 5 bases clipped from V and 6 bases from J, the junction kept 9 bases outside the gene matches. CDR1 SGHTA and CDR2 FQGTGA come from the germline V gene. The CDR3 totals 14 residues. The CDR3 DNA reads TGTGCCAGCAGCCCCTTCGCAGGGGGCGTCGAGCAGTACTTC. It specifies CASSPFAGGVEQYF.

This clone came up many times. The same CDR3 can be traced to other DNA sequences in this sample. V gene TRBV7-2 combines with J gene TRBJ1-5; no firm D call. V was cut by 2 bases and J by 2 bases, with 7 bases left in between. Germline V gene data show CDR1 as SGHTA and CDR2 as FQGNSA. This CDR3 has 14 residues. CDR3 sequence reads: CASSLKGGNQPQHF. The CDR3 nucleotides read TGTGCCAGCAGCTTAAAGGGAGGCAATCAGCCCCAGCATTTT. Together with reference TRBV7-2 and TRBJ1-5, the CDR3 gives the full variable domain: GAGVSQSPSNKVTEKGKDVELRCDPISGHTALYWYRQSLGQGLEFLIYFQGNSAPDKSGLPSDRFSAERTGGSVSTLTIQRTQQEDSAVYLCASSLKGGNQPQHFGDGTRLSIL.

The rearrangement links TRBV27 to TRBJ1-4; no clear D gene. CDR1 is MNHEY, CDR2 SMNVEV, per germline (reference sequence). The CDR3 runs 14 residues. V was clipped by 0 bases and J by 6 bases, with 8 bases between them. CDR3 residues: CASSLSRADEKLFF. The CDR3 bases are TGTGCCAGCAGTTTATCCCGGGCGGATGAAAAACTGTTTTTT.

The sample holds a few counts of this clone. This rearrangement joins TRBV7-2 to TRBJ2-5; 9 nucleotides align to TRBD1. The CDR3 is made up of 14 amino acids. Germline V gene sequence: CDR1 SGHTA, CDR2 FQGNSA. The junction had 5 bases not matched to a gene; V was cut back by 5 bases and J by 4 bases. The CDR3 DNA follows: TGTGCCAGCAGCATTAACAGGGGGCGAGAGACCCAGTACTTC. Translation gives CASSINRGRETQYF.

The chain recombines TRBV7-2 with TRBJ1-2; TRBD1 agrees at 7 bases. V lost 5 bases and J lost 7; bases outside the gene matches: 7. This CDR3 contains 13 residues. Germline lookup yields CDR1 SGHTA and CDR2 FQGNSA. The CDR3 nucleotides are TGTGCCAGCAGCCCACAGGGGAGGTCTGGCTACACCTTC. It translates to CASSPQGRSGYTF.

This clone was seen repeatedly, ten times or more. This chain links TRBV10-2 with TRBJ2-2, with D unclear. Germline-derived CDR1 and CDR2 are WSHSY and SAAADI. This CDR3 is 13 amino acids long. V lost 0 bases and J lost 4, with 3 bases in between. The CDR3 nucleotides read TGCGCCAGCAGTGAGTCGGTCACCGGGGAGCTGTTTTTT. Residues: CASSESVTGELFF.

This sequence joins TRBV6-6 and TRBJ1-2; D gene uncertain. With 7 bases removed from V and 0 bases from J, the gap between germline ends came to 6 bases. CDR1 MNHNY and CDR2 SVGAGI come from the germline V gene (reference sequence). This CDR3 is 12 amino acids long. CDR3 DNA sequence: TGTGCCAGCAAGGAGCCTAACTATGGCTACACCTTC. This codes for CASKEPNYGYTF.

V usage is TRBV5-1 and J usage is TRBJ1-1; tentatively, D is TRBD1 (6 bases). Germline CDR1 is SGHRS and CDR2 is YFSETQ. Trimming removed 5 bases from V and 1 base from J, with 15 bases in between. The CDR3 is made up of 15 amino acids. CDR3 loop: CASREGQTPNTEAFF. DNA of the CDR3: TGCGCCAGCAGGGAAGGACAGACCCCGAACACTGAAGCTTTCTTT.